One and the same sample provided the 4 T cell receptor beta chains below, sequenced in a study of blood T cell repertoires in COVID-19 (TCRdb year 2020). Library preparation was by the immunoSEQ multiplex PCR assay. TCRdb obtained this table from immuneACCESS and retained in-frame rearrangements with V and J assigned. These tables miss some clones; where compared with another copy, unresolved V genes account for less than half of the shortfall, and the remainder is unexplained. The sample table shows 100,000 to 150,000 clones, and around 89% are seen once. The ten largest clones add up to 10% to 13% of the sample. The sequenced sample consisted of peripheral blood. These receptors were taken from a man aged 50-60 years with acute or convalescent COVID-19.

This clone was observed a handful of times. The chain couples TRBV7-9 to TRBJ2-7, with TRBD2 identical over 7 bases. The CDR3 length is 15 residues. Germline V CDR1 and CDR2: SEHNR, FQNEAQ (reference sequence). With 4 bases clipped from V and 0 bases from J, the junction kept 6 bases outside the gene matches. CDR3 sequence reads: CASSWAGRNSYEQYF. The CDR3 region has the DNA TGTGCCAGCAGCTGGGCCGGGAGGAACTCCTACGAGCAGTACTTC.

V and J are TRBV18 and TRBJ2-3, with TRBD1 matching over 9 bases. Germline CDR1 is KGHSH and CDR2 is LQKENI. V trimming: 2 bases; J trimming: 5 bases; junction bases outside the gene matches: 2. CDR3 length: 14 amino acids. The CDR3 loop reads CASSPMGQGDTQYF. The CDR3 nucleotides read TGTGCCAGCTCACCAATGGGACAGGGAGATACGCAGTATTTT.

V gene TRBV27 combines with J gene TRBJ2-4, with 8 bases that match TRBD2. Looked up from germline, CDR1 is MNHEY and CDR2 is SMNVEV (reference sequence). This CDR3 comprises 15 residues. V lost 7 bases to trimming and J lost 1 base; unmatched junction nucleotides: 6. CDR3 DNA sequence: TGTGCCAGCAAGATAGCGGGAATCGCCAAAAACATTCAGTACTTC. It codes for CASKIAGIAKNIQYF.

CDR3 sequence reads: CASSLGPSGGSQETQYF. The CDR3 DNA reads as TGTGCCAGCAGCTTGGGCCCTAGCGGGGGGTCCCAAGAGACCCAGTACTTC. The chain joins TRBV7-6 to TRBJ2-5, with 11 bases lining up with TRBD2. CDR1 SGHVS and CDR2 FNYEAQ come from the germline V gene. V gave up 3 bases and J gave up 1 base; unmatched junction bases: 7. This CDR3 comprises 17 residues.